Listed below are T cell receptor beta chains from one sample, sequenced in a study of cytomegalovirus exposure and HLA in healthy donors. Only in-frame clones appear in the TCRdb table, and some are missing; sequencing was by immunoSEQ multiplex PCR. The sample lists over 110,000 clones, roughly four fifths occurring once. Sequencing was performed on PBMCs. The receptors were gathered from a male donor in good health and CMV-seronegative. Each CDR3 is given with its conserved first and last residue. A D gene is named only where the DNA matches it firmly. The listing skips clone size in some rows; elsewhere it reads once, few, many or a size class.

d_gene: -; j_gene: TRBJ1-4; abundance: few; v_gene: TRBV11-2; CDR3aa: CASSLDRGTDEKLFF; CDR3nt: TGTGCCAGCAGCTTGGATCGGGGTACTGATGAAAAACTGTTTTTT
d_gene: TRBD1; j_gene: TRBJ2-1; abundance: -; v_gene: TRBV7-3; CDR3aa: CASSFSGGYEQFF; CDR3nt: TGTGCCAGCAGCTTTTCAGGGGGCTATGAGCAGTTCTTC
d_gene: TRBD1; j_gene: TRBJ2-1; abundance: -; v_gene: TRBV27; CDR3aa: CASSATGQPHEQFF; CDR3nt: TGTGCCAGCAGTGCCACGGGACAGCCCCATGAGCAGTTCTTC
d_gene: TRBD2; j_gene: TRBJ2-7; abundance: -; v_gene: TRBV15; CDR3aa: CATSRGGGSYEQYF; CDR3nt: TGTGCCACCAGCAGAGGGGGCGGGAGCTACGAGCAGTACTTC
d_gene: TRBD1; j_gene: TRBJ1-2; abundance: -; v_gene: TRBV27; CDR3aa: CASSPRTGVRYGYTF; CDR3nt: TGTGCCAGCAGTCCAAGGACAGGGGTCCGCTATGGCTACACCTTC
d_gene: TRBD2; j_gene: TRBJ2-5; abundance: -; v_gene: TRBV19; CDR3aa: CASSIHPGLAGGEQYF; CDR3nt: TGTGCCAGTAGTATACATCCGGGACTAGCGGGAGGAGAGCAGTACTTC
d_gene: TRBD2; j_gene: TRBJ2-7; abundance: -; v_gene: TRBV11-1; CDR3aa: CASSLRRTSGRDAYEQYF; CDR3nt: TGTGCCAGCAGCTTAAGGCGGACTAGCGGGAGAGACGCCTACGAGCAGTACTTC
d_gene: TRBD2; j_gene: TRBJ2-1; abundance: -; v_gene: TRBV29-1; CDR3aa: CSARTSDYNEQFF; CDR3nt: TGCAGCGCCCGGACTAGCGACTACAATGAGCAGTTCTTC
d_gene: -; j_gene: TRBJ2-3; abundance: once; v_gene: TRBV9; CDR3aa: CASSSTPIGPDTQYF; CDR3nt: TGTGCCAGCAGCTCGACACCTATTGGGCCAGATACGCAGTATTTT
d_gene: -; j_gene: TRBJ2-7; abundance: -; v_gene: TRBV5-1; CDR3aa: CACAGKKSYEQYF; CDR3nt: TGCGCCTGCGCAGGGAAGAAGTCCTACGAGCAGTACTTC
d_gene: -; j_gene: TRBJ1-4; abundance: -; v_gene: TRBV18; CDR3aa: CASSPSEEEKLFF; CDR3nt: TGTGCCAGCTCACCATCCGAGGAAGAAAAACTGTTTTTT
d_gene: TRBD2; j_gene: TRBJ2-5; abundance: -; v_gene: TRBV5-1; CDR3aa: CASSFLAGGDRETQYF; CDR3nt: TGCGCCAGCAGCTTTCTAGCGGGAGGAGATCGAGAGACCCAGTACTTC
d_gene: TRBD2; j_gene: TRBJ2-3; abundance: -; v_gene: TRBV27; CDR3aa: CASSHLAGADTQYF; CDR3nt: TGTGCCAGCAGCCACCTAGCGGGAGCAGATACGCAGTATTTT
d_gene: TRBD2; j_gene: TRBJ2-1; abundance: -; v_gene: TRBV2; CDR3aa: CAKGGSITSGSRGEQFF; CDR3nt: TGTGCCAAGGGGGGCTCCATCACTAGCGGGAGTCGTGGTGAGCAGTTCTTC
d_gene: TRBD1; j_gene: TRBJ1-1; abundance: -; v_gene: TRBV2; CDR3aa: CASSEQGAGTEAFF; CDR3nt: TGTGCCAGCAGCGAACAGGGGGCCGGGACTGAAGCTTTCTTT
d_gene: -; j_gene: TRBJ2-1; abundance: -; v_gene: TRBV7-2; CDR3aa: CASSSGGNEQFF; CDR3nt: TGTGCCAGCAGCTCAGGAGGTAATGAGCAGTTCTTC
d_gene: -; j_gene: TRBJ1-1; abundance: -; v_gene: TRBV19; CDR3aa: CASSNIDTEAFF; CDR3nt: TGTGCCAGTAGTAATATAGACACTGAAGCTTTCTTT
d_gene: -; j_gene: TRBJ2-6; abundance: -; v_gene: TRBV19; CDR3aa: CASTADLGANVLTF; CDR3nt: TGTGCCAGTACGGCGGATCTCGGGGCCAACGTCCTGACTTTC
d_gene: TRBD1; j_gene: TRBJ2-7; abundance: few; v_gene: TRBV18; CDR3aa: CASSSGTGGPYEQYF; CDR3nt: TGTGCCAGCTCTTCAGGGACAGGGGGGCCCTACGAGCAGTACTTC
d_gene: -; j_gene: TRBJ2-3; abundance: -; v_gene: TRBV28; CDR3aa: CASRHWGVSTDTQYF; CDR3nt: TGTGCCAGCAGACACTGGGGGGTCTCCACAGATACGCAGTATTTT
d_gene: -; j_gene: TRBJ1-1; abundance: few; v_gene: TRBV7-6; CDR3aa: CASSLAQGGEAFF; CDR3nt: TGTGCCAGCAGCTTAGCCCAGGGCGGTGAAGCTTTCTTT
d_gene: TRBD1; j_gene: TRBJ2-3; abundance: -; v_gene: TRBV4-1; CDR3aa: CASSQEGQGTQYF; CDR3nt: TGCGCCAGCAGCCAAGAGGGACAGGGGACGCAGTATTTT
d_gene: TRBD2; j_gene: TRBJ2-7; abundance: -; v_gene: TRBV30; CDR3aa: CACPRGGRAYEQYF; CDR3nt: TGTGCCTGTCCCCGGGGCGGGAGGGCCTACGAGCAGTACTTC
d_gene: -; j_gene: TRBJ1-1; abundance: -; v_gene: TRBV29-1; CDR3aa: CSVRQAGGTEAFF; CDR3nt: TGCAGCGTCAGGCAGGCCGGGGGGACTGAAGCTTTCTTT
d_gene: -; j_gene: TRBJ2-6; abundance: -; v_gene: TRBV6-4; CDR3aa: CASTKPPGLLGVLTF; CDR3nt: TGTGCCAGCACTAAGCCCCCGGGACTCCTGGGGGTTCTGACTTTC
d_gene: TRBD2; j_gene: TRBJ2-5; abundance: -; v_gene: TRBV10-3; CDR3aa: CAISGGLAGKETQYF; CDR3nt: TGTGCCATCAGTGGGGGACTAGCGGGAAAAGAGACCCAGTACTTC
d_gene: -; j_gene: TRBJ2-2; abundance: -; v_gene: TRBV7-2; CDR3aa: CASSLSTVTGELFF; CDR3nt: TGTGCCAGCAGCTTAAGCACGGTCACCGGGGAGCTGTTTTTT
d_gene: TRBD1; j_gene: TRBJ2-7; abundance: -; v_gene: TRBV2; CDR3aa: CASRRQGSYEQYF; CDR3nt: TGTGCCAGCCGAAGACAGGGATCCTACGAGCAGTACTTC
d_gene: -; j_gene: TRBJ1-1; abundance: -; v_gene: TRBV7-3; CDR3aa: CASSPFGRLNTEAFF; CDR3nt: TGTGCCAGCAGCCCCTTCGGGAGACTCAACACTGAAGCTTTCTTT
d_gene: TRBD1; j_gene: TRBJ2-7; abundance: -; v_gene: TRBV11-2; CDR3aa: CASSPPPGQGAYEQYF; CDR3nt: TGTGCCAGCAGCCCCCCTCCGGGACAGGGGGCTTACGAGCAGTACTTC
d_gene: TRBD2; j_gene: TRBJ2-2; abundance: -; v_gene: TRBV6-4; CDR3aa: CASSLTSGRAGELFF; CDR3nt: TGTGCCAGCAGCCTGACTAGCGGGAGGGCCGGGGAGCTGTTTTTT
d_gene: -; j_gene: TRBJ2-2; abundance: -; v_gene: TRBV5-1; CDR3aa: CASSPINGAGELFF; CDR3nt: TGCGCCAGCAGCCCAATCAACGGTGCCGGGGAGCTGTTTTTT
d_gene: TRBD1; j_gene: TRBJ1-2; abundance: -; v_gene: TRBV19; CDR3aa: CASGDRLNYGYTF; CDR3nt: TGTGCCAGTGGGGACAGACTAAACTATGGCTACACCTTC
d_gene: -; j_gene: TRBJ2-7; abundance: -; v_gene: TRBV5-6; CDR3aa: CASSLGQADEQYF; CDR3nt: TGTGCCAGCAGCTTGGGACAGGCGGACGAGCAGTACTTC
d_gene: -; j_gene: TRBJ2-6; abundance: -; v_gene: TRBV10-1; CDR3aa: CASPLPRQDSGANVLTF; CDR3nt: TGCGCCAGCCCACTTCCCAGACAGGACTCTGGGGCCAACGTCCTGACTTTC
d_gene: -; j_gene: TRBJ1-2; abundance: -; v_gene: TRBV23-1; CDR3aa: CASSHLARAGGYGYTF; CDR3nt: TGCGCCAGCAGTCACCTCGCCAGGGCCGGCGGCTATGGCTACACCTTC
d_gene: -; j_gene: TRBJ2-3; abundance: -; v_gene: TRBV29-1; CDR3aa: CSVEGALLRTDTQYF; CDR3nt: TGCAGCGTGGAGGGGGCGTTACTCCGCACAGATACGCAGTATTTT
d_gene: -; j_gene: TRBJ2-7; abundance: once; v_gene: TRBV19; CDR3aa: CASSPGTPYEQYF; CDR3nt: TGTGCCAGTTCTCCGGGGACACCCTACGAGCAGTACTTC
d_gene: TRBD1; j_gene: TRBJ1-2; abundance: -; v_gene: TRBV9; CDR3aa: CASSPLTGNYGYTF; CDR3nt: TGTGCCAGCAGCCCGTTGACAGGGAACTATGGCTACACCTTC
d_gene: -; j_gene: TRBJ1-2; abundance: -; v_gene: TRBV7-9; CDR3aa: CASSLPGSYGYTF; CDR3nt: TGTGCCAGCAGCCTTCCGGGATCCTATGGCTACACCTTC